The 7 T cell receptor beta chains below all came from one sample that was sequenced in a study of pediatric ulcerative colitis (dated by TCRdb to about 2019). During colonoscopy, one to two pinch biopsies were obtained from the rectum for research purposes. The method was the immunoSEQ multiplex PCR assay. What TCRdb holds here is the immuneACCESS table cut down to in-frame rearrangements. Part of the clones is not present; checked against another copy, under half of the missing clones reflect an unresolved V gene, and the others are unexplained. This sample gives tens of thousands of clones in total; roughly 73% of them show up just once. The leading ten clones occupy 0.74% of the sample. The specimen sequenced was gut tissue. These receptors were taken from a boy between 10 and 17 years old with moderate ulcerative colitis.

The gene calls are TRBV5-1 and TRBJ2-3; 11 bases align to TRBD2. This CDR3 has 15 amino acids. V lost 4 bases, J lost 3 bases, and 4 bases stayed unmatched. Germline lookup yields CDR1 SGHRS and CDR2 YFSETQ. In DNA form, the CDR3 reads TGCGCCAGCAGCCTAGCGGGAGGTTATACAGATACGCAGTATTTT. It yields the protein CASSLAGGYTDTQYF.

This sequence joins TRBV4-1 and TRBJ2-7; 10 bases fit TRBD1. This CDR3 region has 16 residues. Germline-derived CDR1 and CDR2 are MGHRA and YSYEKL. With 2 bases clipped from V and 5 bases from J, the junction kept 9 bases outside the gene matches. For the CDR3, the DNA is TGCGCCAGCAGCCAAACATCCGGGACAGGGGACAACGAGCAGTACTTC. Protein product: CASSQTSGTGDNEQYF.

The rearrangement joins TRBV5-1 to TRBJ1-6, with no clear D. Germline V CDR1 and CDR2: SGHRS, YFSETQ. This CDR3 is built from 14 residues. V gave up 2 bases and J gave up 5 bases, with 8 bases separating them. The CDR3, as DNA: TGCGCCAGCAGCTTCGCACAAAATAATTCACCCCTCCACTTT. Translation: CASSFAQNNSPLHF. Supplemented by reference TRBV5-1 and TRBJ1-6, the full variable domain reads KAGVTQTPRYLIKTRGQQVTLSCSPISGHRSVSWYQQTPGQGLQFLFEYFSETQRNKGNFPGRFSGRQFSNSRSEMNVSTLELGDSALYLCASSFAQNNSPLHFGNGTRLTVT.

V and J are TRBV29-1 and TRBJ2-1, with D uncertain. Germline V gene lookup returns CDR1 SQVTM and CDR2 ANQGSEA. The CDR3 length is 13 residues. Trimming cost V 5 bases and J 5 bases, with 13 bases left between them. The CDR3 loop reads CSVKGLTNNEQFF. CDR3 DNA: TGCAGCGTTAAGGGTCTAACGAACAATGAGCAGTTCTTC.

V gene TRBV7-3 combines with J gene TRBJ2-3, with D maybe TRBD2 (5 bases). V dropped 2 bases and J dropped 2 bases, with 23 bases sitting between them. This CDR3 is built from 19 residues. Germline lookup yields CDR1 SGHTA and CDR2 FQGTGA. CDR3 coding DNA: TGTGCCAGCAGCTTATTACCCGTAGCCCCTGGACTTTACACAGATACGCAGTATTTT. It specifies CASSLLPVAPGLYTDTQYF.

This chain links TRBV7-2 with TRBJ2-4; TRBD2 agrees at 11 bases. This CDR3 has 16 residues. Germline assignment: CDR1 SGHTA and CDR2 FQGNSA. After removal of 5 bases from V and 6 bases from J, the junction contained 9 bases not matched to a gene. CDR3 amino acids: CASSRNSGGAGNIQYF. The CDR3 nucleotides are TGTGCCAGCAGCCGTAATAGCGGGGGGGCCGGAAACATTCAGTACTTC.

This chain connects TRBV5-1 to TRBJ2-1; a possible D gene is TRBD2 (6 bases). The CDR3 consists of 15 residues. The germline V and J ends were trimmed by 0 bases and 7 bases, with 14 bases remaining between them. Germline CDR1 reads SGHRS; CDR2 reads YFSETQ. The CDR3 DNA is TGCGCCAGCAGCTTGGGTAGCGGAATTAGGAATGAGCAGTTCTTC. Protein product: CASSLGSGIRNEQFF. The variable domain in full, with the rest retrieved from reference TRBV5-1 and TRBJ2-1, is KAGVTQTPRYLIKTRGQQVTLSCSPISGHRSVSWYQQTPGQGLQFLFEYFSETQRNKGNFPGRFSGRQFSNSRSEMNVSTLELGDSALYLCASSLGSGIRNEQFFGPGTRLTVL.